This T cell receptor (beta chain) stems from a study of blood T cell repertoires in COVID-19. The protocol was immunoSEQ multiplex PCR, while the TCRdb copy is restricted to in-frame clones and leaves out a portion. The table shows some 180,000 clones, with 70% to 90% occurring only once. Germline V CDR1 and CDR2: SGDLS, YYNGEE. Trimming cost V 5 bases and J 3 bases, with 17 bases left between them. The CDR3 runs to 15 residues. Sequenced input: peripheral blood. The V and J genes are TRBV9 and TRBJ1-2, with a weak D call TRBD1 (6 bases). This receptor was obtained from a man aged 40-50 years with active or convalescent COVID-19. CDR3 sequence (DNA): TGTGCCAGCAGTAAAACCAAGGGGGTGGACTATGGCTACACCTTC. Residues: CASSKTKGVDYGYTF. The full variable domain, its missing parts supplied by reference TRBV9 and TRBJ1-2, is DSGVTQTPKHLITATGQRVTLRCSPRSGDLSVYWYQQSLDQGLQFLIQYYNGEERAKGNILERFSAQQFPDLHSELNLSSLELGDSALYFCASSKTKGVDYGYTFGSGTRLTVV.